This T cell receptor (beta chain) appears in the sequencing data of a study of T-cell memory formation after mild COVID-19. Study-wide background: Clustering of TCRs was largely donor specific.

Turning to this clonotype: What it binds is not known. Germline and junction disagree at one end, which may indicate a read error.

Germline V gene data show CDR1 as SSHAT and CDR2 as FNYEAQ (reference sequence). This CDR3 spans 17 amino acids. From the 5' RACE reads, TCRdb called clonotypes with MiXCR, one entry per CDR3 protein. The data show about 340,000 distinct CDR3 sequences, 20% to 25% seen once. Study conclusions and caveats: Some clones that responded turned up in pre-infection memory, which suggests that cross-reactive memory joined in. Clones which contracted sat mainly in CM and EM if CD4+, and in EMRA if CD8+. Still unconfirmed is whether the second-wave clones peaking on day 37 recognized SARS-CoV-2.

The receptor comes from a man in his late teens or twenties who had mild COVID-19 (a few samples of this study predate the infection). Cell type and time point are not known. The chain combines TRBV7-7 with TRBJ2-1; TRBD2 matches 15 bases. Sequencing was done on a sample of PBMCs or a T cell subset sorted from them (not recorded which). The CDR3 nucleotides are TGTGCTAGCAGGAAGCTCGGGACTAGCGGGGGGTACAATGAGCAGTTCTTC. This sequence encodes CASRKLGTSGGYNEQFF.